The 10 T cell receptor beta chains presented below share a single source sample, sequenced in a study of PD-1 blockade in classical Hodgkin lymphoma (dated by TCRdb to the early 2020s). Libraries were made using the immunoSEQ multiplex PCR assay. TCRdb took over this immuneACCESS table, retaining in-frame rearrangements with V and J assigned. Such tables are incomplete; in checked studies, under half of the missing clones stem from an unresolved V gene, and the remainder is unexplained. A total of around 13,000 clones appear in this sample, under 85% of them only once. The leading ten clones occupy around 24% of the sample. Reading the label with the study, this specimen's time point is: cycle 1 day 1 (C1D1), immediately before nivolumab initiation. All trial patients had relapsed after autologous stem cell transplantation, with cohorts A, B and C differing in prior brentuximab vedotin exposure. Magnetic negative selection with a Miltenyi CD8+ T cell isolation kit was used to purify CD8+ T cells from thawed PBMCs.

The source material was CD8+ T cells from blood, sampled at baseline. These receptors were taken from a human donor with classical Hodgkin lymphoma.

The chain couples TRBV27 to TRBJ2-1; the D is unclear. The ends were cut back, 5 bases at V and 8 bases at J, with 10 bases in the middle. CDR1 MNHEY and CDR2 SMNVEV come from the germline V gene (reference sequence). This CDR3 spans 12 amino acids. CDR3 bases: TGTGCCAGCAGTCGCCTCTGGGATGAGCAGTTCTTC. Its translation: CASSRLWDEQFF.

This clone appeared once. V and J are TRBV9 and TRBJ2-5; D might be TRBD1 or TRBD2, each matching 5 bases. Germline V gene sequence: CDR1 SGDLS, CDR2 YYNGEE. V lost 0 bases to trimming and J lost 4 bases, with 10 bases between them. The CDR3 runs 14 residues. CDR3 sequence (DNA): TGTGCCAGCAGCGTAGACGGGGCAGGAGAGACCCAGTACTTC. This sequence encodes CASSVDGAGETQYF.

Turning to this clone: The junction differs from germline at one of its ends, possibly a read error. This chain links TRBV19 with TRBJ2-1; D not certain. Germline V gene sequence: CDR1 LNHDA, CDR2 SQIVND (reference sequence). This CDR3 has 13 amino acids. CDR3 DNA: TGTGCCAGTACTATAGGGCTCAACAATGAGCAGTTCTTC. Translated, it gives CASTIGLNNEQFF.

CDR3 DNA: TGTGCCAGCAGTTTCAGACTGGGACACGAAGCTTTCTTT. It is translated as CASSFRLGHEAFF. This chain links TRBV27 with TRBJ1-1, with D possibly TRBD1 on 6 matching bases. The CDR3 runs to 13 residues. Germline V gene data show CDR1 as MNHEY and CDR2 as SMNVEV (reference sequence). V lost 3 bases, J lost 8 bases, and 13 bases lay in between.

The V and J genes are TRBV7-9 and TRBJ1-1, with D maybe TRBD1 (6 bases). This CDR3 comprises 14 residues. The germline V and J ends were trimmed by 8 bases and 0 bases, with 13 bases remaining between them. Germline CDR1 reads SEHNR; CDR2 reads FQNEAQ (reference sequence). The CDR3 spells CASGGTGLNTEAFF. The DNA for the CDR3 is TGTGCCAGCGGGGGAACAGGGTTGAACACTGAAGCTTTCTTT.

The rearrangement links TRBV9 to TRBJ2-6; no clear D. V lost 4 bases and J lost 0, with 8 bases in between. The CDR3 extends over 15 amino acids. CDR1 SGDLS and CDR2 YYNGEE come from the germline V gene. The CDR3 bases are TGTGCCAGCAGCTTCCAGCGCTCTGGGGCCAACGTCCTGACTTTC. Translated, it gives CASSFQRSGANVLTF. Full variable domain (rest looked up from reference TRBV9 and TRBJ2-6): DSGVTQTPKHLITATGQRVTLRCSPRSGDLSVYWYQQSLDQGLQFLIQYYNGEERAKGNILERFSAQQFPDLHSELNLSSLELGDSALYFCASSFQRSGANVLTFGAGSRLTVL.

A few counts support this clone. This chain links TRBV9 with TRBJ1-1, with 7 nucleotides matching TRBD1. Germline CDR1 reads SGDLS; CDR2 reads YYNGEE. The CDR3 is made up of 15 amino acids. With 3 bases clipped from V and 1 base from J, the junction kept 6 bases outside the gene matches. The CDR3 nucleotides are TGTGCCAGCAGCGCGACTAACAGGGGGAACACTGAAGCTTTCTTT. The encoded protein is CASSATNRGNTEAFF.

This clone has just a few counts. The gene calls are TRBV5-5 and TRBJ1-5; the D gene is possibly TRBD1 (5 bases). Germline V gene data show CDR1 as SGHKS and CDR2 as YYEKEE (reference sequence). The CDR3 covers 15 residues. The germline V and J ends were trimmed by 5 bases and 1 base, with 13 bases remaining between them. This chain's CDR3 is CASSSGQRSNQPQHF. In DNA form, the CDR3 reads TGTGCCAGCAGTTCGGGGCAGAGAAGCAATCAGCCCCAGCATTTT.

The chain couples TRBV7-7 to TRBJ2-5, with TRBD2 matching 7 bases. The end of the DNA is better explained by TRBJ2-7, so the J call may be wrong. This CDR3 has 15 residues. From germline, CDR1 is SSHAT and CDR2 FNYEAQ (reference sequence). The CDR3 bases are TGTGCCAGCAGCTTATCCAGCGGGAACCTTTACGAGCAGTACTTC. Translating it yields CASSLSSGNLYEQYF.

The chain is built from TRBV11-2 and TRBJ2-7; weak D call: TRBD2 (5 bases). The germline V and J ends were trimmed by 7 bases and 3 bases, with 19 bases remaining between them. Germline V lookup: CDR1 SGHAT, CDR2 FQNNGV. The CDR3 has 15 amino acids. CDR3 coding DNA: TGTGCCAGCACCCTCTCGGACTCCTTTTACTACGAGCAGTACTTC. This translates into CASTLSDSFYYEQYF.